These 28 T cell receptor beta chains share one sample of origin, sequenced in a study of CD8 T cells in ankylosing spondylitis. General study findings and limits: Apparently characteristic of ankylosing spondylitis blood was a TCR beta motif (eight highly homologous variants).

MiXCR, run by TCRdb on the 5' RACE reads, gives a single entry per CDR3 protein. The top ten clones hold under 4.5% of a sample with around 490,000 distinct CDR3 sequences, approximately 5% of them seen once. Their antigens remain unidentified. Sample: blood, either unsorted or a sorted T cell fraction (not recorded which). Receptors were obtained from a male donor with ankylosing spondylitis.

This clonotype was found many times. This chain links TRBV6-1 with TRBJ2-5; D assignment may be TRBD1 or TRBD2 (5 bases each). With 6 bases removed from V and 5 bases from J, the gap between germline ends came to 16 bases. Germline V lookup: CDR1 MNHNS, CDR2 SASEGT. This CDR3 has 14 residues. For the CDR3, the DNA is TGTGCCAGCAGCCCCTGGGGGACCTCGGAGACCCAGTACTTC. It specifies CASSPWGTSETQYF.

As for this clonotype: One base away lies a much larger clone, so this may be a sequencing read error. The J gene is TRBJ2-5, the V gene TRBV20-1; unclear D gene. Matching the DNA end better, TRBJ2-1 makes the J call doubtful. Germline V lookup: CDR1 DFQATT, CDR2 SNEGSKA (reference sequence). This CDR3 comprises 13 residues. The CDR3 region is CSALGPTGETQFF. Here the CDR3 DNA reads TGCAGTGCTCTCGGACCCACGGGCGAGACCCAGTTCTTC.

Ten or more counts support this clonotype. The V gene is TRBV24-1, the J gene TRBJ1-5; D perhaps matches TRBD1 (6 bases). The CDR3 is 13 amino acids. Germline loops: CDR1 KGHDR, CDR2 SFDVKD. V was pared by 4 bases and J by 6 bases, with 9 bases between. The CDR3: CATSDQGIQPQHF. As DNA, the CDR3 is TGTGCCACCAGTGACCAGGGGATTCAGCCCCAGCATTTT.

This clonotype was detected ten times or more. V gene TRBV6-1 combines with J gene TRBJ2-7; unclear D gene. There are 14 residues in the CDR3. CDR1 and CDR2 from the germline V gene are MNHNS and SASEGT. V lost 7 bases to trimming and J lost 0 bases, with 13 bases between them. Written as DNA, the CDR3 is TGTGCCAGCACCCCTGCAGTAGGCTCCTACGAGCAGTACTTC. It is translated as CASTPAVGSYEQYF.

This clonotype was detected many times. This chain connects TRBV10-2 to TRBJ2-3; D call uncertain. V lost 8 bases and J lost 6, with 12 bases in between. The CDR3 length is 12 residues. The germline CDR1 and CDR2 sequences are WSHSY and SAAADI. CDR3 protein: CASREPTDTQYF. CDR3 bases: TGCGCCAGCCGAGAACCTACGGATACGCAGTATTTT.

The sample holds a few counts of this clonotype. V usage is TRBV4-3 and J usage is TRBJ2-2; 12 bases match TRBD2. Germline V gene sequence: CDR1 LGHNA, CDR2 YSLEER. V was clipped by 0 bases and J by 2 bases; unmatched bases: 4. This CDR3 is 18 amino acids long. CDR3 sequence: CASSQEGTSGLNTGELFF. DNA for the CDR3: TGCGCCAGCAGCCAAGAAGGGACTAGCGGGCTCAACACCGGGGAGCTGTTTTTT.

This clonotype was seen many times. The rearrangement uses TRBV20-1 and TRBJ1-1; weak D call: TRBD1 (6 bases). Germline V lookup: CDR1 DFQATT, CDR2 SNEGSKA (reference sequence). Trimming took off 1 base at V and 5 bases at J, with 14 bases between the two ends. This CDR3 has 14 residues. The CDR3 sequence is CSARALAGVTEAFF. DNA of the CDR3: TGCAGTGCTAGAGCCTTAGCAGGGGTGACTGAAGCTTTCTTT.

The table lists this clonotype with many counts. V usage is TRBV5-1 and J usage is TRBJ1-1, with unresolved D. From germline, CDR1 is SGHRS and CDR2 YFSETQ. V lost 4 bases to trimming and J lost 4 bases, with 14 bases between them. The CDR3 loop spans 14 amino acids. DNA for the CDR3: TGCGCCAGCAGCCCGACGGTCGCTTTCACTGAAGCTTTCTTT. It translates to CASSPTVAFTEAFF.

This clonotype appeared many times. The chain employs TRBV5-1 and TRBJ2-1, with 7 nucleotides matching TRBD1. Germline V lookup: CDR1 SGHRS, CDR2 YFSETQ. Trimming removed 4 bases from V and 6 bases from J; junction bases left unmatched: 10. The CDR3 has 15 amino acids. CDR3 protein: CASSMTGSPGNEQFF. The CDR3 coding sequence is TGCGCCAGCAGCATGACAGGGAGTCCCGGCAATGAGCAGTTCTTC. Complete variable domain (other parts from reference TRBV5-1 and TRBJ2-1): KAGVTQTPRYLIKTRGQQVTLSCSPISGHRSVSWYQQTPGQGLQFLFEYFSETQRNKGNFPGRFSGRQFSNSRSEMNVSTLELGDSALYLCASSMTGSPGNEQFFGPGTRLTVL.

This clonotype was counted ten times or more. The chain carries TRBV5-1 and TRBJ2-3; 9 nucleotides align to TRBD1. V shed 3 bases, J shed 2 bases, and the junction held 4 bases outside the gene matches. CDR1 SGHRS and CDR2 YFSETQ come from the germline V gene. The CDR3 has 15 amino acids. The CDR3 here is CASSSWTGDTDTQYF. The CDR3, as DNA: TGCGCCAGCAGCTCCTGGACAGGGGACACAGATACGCAGTATTTT.

This sequence joins TRBV20-1 and TRBJ2-1, with 10 positions matching TRBD2. V trimming: 5 bases; J trimming: 3 bases; junction bases outside the gene matches: 10. The CDR3 spans 16 residues. From germline, CDR1 is DFQATT and CDR2 SNEGSKA (reference sequence). The CDR3: CSAAQMRTSGYNEQFF. CDR3 DNA: TGCAGTGCTGCCCAAATGCGGACTAGCGGCTACAATGAGCAGTTCTTC.

Ten or more counts support this clonotype. This chain uses TRBV5-1 with TRBJ1-2; D possibly corresponds to TRBD1 (5 bases). Germline CDR1 SGHRS, CDR2 YFSETQ. The V and J ends lost 1 base and 7 bases respectively, with 17 bases between them. This CDR3 is 15 amino acids long. The CDR3 DNA reads as TGCGCCAGCAGCTTGTCTCAGGGACCTATCTCTGGCTACACCTTC. As protein: CASSLSQGPISGYTF.

Ten or more counts support this clonotype. CDR3 nucleotide sequence: TGCGCCAGCAGCGGGAGGTTATCCACAGATACGCAGTATTTT. Translation: CASSGRLSTDTQYF. The chain couples TRBV5-1 to TRBJ2-3, with D perhaps TRBD2 (6 bases). Per germline, CDR1 SGHRS and CDR2 YFSETQ. V dropped 4 bases and J dropped 2 bases, with 11 bases sitting between them. The CDR3 extends over 14 amino acids.

The table lists this clonotype with many counts. The chain has TRBV12-3 or TRBV12-4 and TRBJ2-5; TRBD2 aligns across 11 bases. This CDR3 comprises 14 residues. V dropped 6 bases and J dropped 5; count of bases not matched to a gene: 5. CDR3 DNA: TGTGCCAGCAGAAGACTAGCGGGGAGGGAGACCCAGTACTTC. It specifies CASRRLAGRETQYF.

Ten or more counts support this clonotype. The chain combines TRBV20-1 with TRBJ1-5; 7 bases fit TRBD1. Germline trimming cut 3 bases from V and 1 base from J; bases unmatched to any gene: 15. CDR3 length: 18 amino acids. Germline V gives CDR1 DFQATT, CDR2 SNEGSKA (reference sequence). CDR3 protein: CSASLGTATYISNQPQHF. As DNA, the CDR3 is TGCAGTGCTAGTCTTGGGACAGCAACATACATCAGCAATCAGCCCCAGCATTTT.

In its sample, this clonotype was seen many times. V is TRBV29-1 and J is TRBJ2-1; no reliable D call. V dropped 5 bases and J dropped 4 bases, with 9 bases sitting between them. Germline-derived CDR1 and CDR2 are SQVTM and ANQGSEA. CDR3 length equals 12 residues. The CDR3 sequence is CSVRQRYNEQFF. CDR3 nucleotides: TGCAGCGTTAGGCAGAGATACAATGAGCAGTTCTTC.

This clonotype was detected many times. The chain employs TRBV9 and TRBJ1-2; D is undetermined. Trimming left V 0 bases short and J 7 bases short, with 13 bases between. Germline assignment: CDR1 SGDLS and CDR2 YYNGEE. This CDR3 comprises 14 residues. CDR3 nucleotide sequence: TGTGCCAGCAGCGTAGAGGGCAGAGATGGTGGCTACACCTTC. Its protein product is CASSVEGRDGGYTF.

This clonotype was found many times. The rearrangement links TRBV7-9 to TRBJ1-2, with a weak D call TRBD1 (6 bases). The CDR3 covers 13 residues. V lost 4 bases and J lost 4, with 10 bases in between. Germline V gives CDR1 SEHNR, CDR2 FQNEAQ (reference sequence). In nucleotides, the CDR3 is TGTGCCAGCAGCTGGGGGGGCATCTATGGCTACACCTTC. This gives the protein CASSWGGIYGYTF.

This clonotype was observed at least ten times. CDR3 nucleotides: TGTGCCACCAGCAGAGACCGGGACAGATGGCACGAGCAGTACTTC. Encoded protein: CATSRDRDRWHEQYF. The chain links TRBV15 to TRBJ2-7, with 7 bases matching TRBD1. Germline V gene data show CDR1 as LNHNV and CDR2 as YYDKDF (reference sequence). The junction had 7 bases not matched to a gene; V was cut back by 0 bases and J by 5 bases. CDR3 length: 15 amino acids.

This clonotype was found many times. The chain links TRBV5-1 to TRBJ1-2; D uncertain. Trimming shortened V by 3 bases and J by 5 bases, and 11 bases separated the two germline ends. The CDR3 is 13 residues long. Germline V gives CDR1 SGHRS, CDR2 YFSETQ. The CDR3 DNA is TGCGCCAGCAGCTCACCAGACCGGTATGGCTACACCTTC. This codes for CASSSPDRYGYTF.

This clonotype was recorded many times. The V and J genes are TRBV29-1 and TRBJ1-1, with D tentatively TRBD1 (5 bases). V dropped 3 bases and J dropped 11 bases, with 7 bases sitting between them. From germline, CDR1 is SQVTM and CDR2 ANQGSEA. This CDR3 is built from 9 residues. In DNA form, the CDR3 reads TGCAGCGTTGACAGGGAGGCTTTCTTT. Its translation is CSVDREAFF.

The chain couples TRBV3-1 to TRBJ1-1, with D possibly being TRBD1 (6 bases). The CDR3 runs to 14 residues. Germline V gene lookup returns CDR1 LGHDT and CDR2 YNNKEL (reference sequence). V lost 4 bases and J lost 5, with 14 bases in between. CDR3 coding DNA: TGTGCCAGCAGCCCCCGGGGGCAAGGAACTGAAGCTTTCTTT. Its translation is CASSPRGQGTEAFF.

This clonotype occurred a few times. Written as DNA, the CDR3 is TGCGCCAGCAGCTTGGATGCACGGCAGAATAGCAATCAGCCCCAGCATTTT. Translated: CASSLDARQNSNQPQHF. The chain is built from TRBV5-1 and TRBJ1-5; D is unclear. The CDR3 length is 17 residues. Trimming cost V 0 bases and J 0 bases, with 13 bases left between them. CDR1 and CDR2 from the germline V gene are SGHRS and YFSETQ.

V is TRBV2 and J is TRBJ2-5, with 9 bases aligning to TRBD1. Trimming took 2 bases from V and 4 from J; bases not matched to a gene: 2. Germline values: CDR1 SNHLY, CDR2 FYNNEI. CDR3 length equals 14 residues. This CDR3 is CASSETGGVETQYF. The CDR3 DNA is TGTGCCAGCAGTGAAACAGGGGGCGTAGAGACCCAGTACTTC.

At least ten counts were recorded for this clonotype. The CDR3, as DNA: TGTGCCAGCAGTCGACAGGGTCACGGCACTGAAGCTTTCTTT. This codes for CASSRQGHGTEAFF. The rearrangement uses TRBV27 and TRBJ1-1; 7 bases map to TRBD1. The V gene end was trimmed by 5 bases and the J gene end by 4 bases; junction bases not matched to a gene: 7. This CDR3 region has 14 residues. Germline lookup yields CDR1 MNHEY and CDR2 SMNVEV (reference sequence).

This clonotype was seen only a few times. This sequence joins TRBV6-2 or TRBV6-3 and TRBJ2-3; D might be TRBD1 or TRBD2, each matching 6 bases. Trimming pared 5 bases from V and 2 bases from J, leaving 14 bases between. Germline CDR1 reads MNHEY; CDR2 reads SVGEGT. This CDR3 spans 15 amino acids. As DNA, the CDR3 is TGTGCCAGCAGTAAAGAACGGGGGCTCACAGATACGCAGTATTTT. It codes for CASSKERGLTDTQYF.

This clonotype appeared many times. CDR3 region: CASSLQGNSYNEQFF. The CDR3, as DNA: TGTGCCAGCAGCTTACAGGGGAATTCCTACAATGAGCAGTTCTTC. This rearrangement joins TRBV11-2 to TRBJ2-1, with D possibly matching TRBD1 (6 bases). This CDR3 is built from 15 residues. V shed 2 bases and J shed 1 base, with 9 bases lying between them. Germline loops: CDR1 SGHAT, CDR2 FQNNGV. Complete variable domain (other parts from reference TRBV11-2 and TRBJ2-1): EAGVAQSPRYKIIEKRQSVAFWCNPISGHATLYWYQQILGQGPKLLIQFQNNGVVDDSQLPKDRFSAERLKGVDSTLKIQPAKLEDSAVYLCASSLQGNSYNEQFFGPGTRLTVL.

This chain joins TRBV5-1 and TRBJ1-6; D possibly corresponds to TRBD1 (6 bases). Germline CDR1 SGHRS, CDR2 YFSETQ. V lost 4 bases and J 8 bases, leaving 13 bases between the germline ends. There are 14 residues in the CDR3. The CDR3 loop reads CASSAGQTDSPLHF. The CDR3 DNA sequence: TGCGCCAGCAGCGCCGGACAGACCGATTCACCCCTCCACTTT.